This T cell receptor beta chain originates from a study of blood T cell repertoires in COVID-19 (TCRdb year 2020). With regard to the full study: Samples from collaborators originated in the United States, Italy and Spain and spanned both the acute and convalescent phases of COVID-19. The material from the prospective study consisted of cDNA or gDNA derived from T cells, B-cell-depleted T cells, or PBMCs. Subjects who had been exposed to COVID-19, were actively infected with it, or had recovered from it provided the deeply sampled blood TCRbeta repertoires that made up the dataset. The repertoires were released in a freely available public database meant as a resource for research on the immune response to SARS-CoV-2. The samples were drawn from the first 160 participants of the ongoing ImmuneRACE study and from under 1,500 subjects provided by 6 global collaborators. The sample metadata nearly always contained a de-identified subject ID, COVID-19 status, age in years and sex. Where available, HLA class I and class II types were obtained from metadata supplied by the sample provider rather than from assay-based typing.

What the work shows at the level of the full study, not this receptor alone: The quantity of clinical and demographic metadata differed by source and by participant and was supplied without curation.

In the prospective study, participants were roughly 18 to 100 years old, resided in 24 geographic areas of the United States, and were enrolled through a virtual design. In the prospective study, participants were assigned to cohorts based on the clinical history participants reported in a screening survey and a study questionnaire. ImmuneRACE Cohort 3 recovered participants were defined by two consecutive negative NP/OP PCR tests, healthcare professional clearance, or symptom resolution. Mobile phlebotomists in the prospective study collected whole blood, serum and a nasopharyngeal or oropharyngeal swab from every participant. Over an approximately two-month period, participants in the prospective study had the option of providing additional blood draws and questionnaires. Prospective study blood samples were shipped either frozen or at room temperature before DNA extraction. Relative to germline, V is 2 bases shorter and J is 8 bases shorter, with 13 bases between their ends. The CDR3 starts with the cysteine, ends with the phenylalanine, and has 14 residues. Only CDR3 DNA is held: 42 bases, read in frame from base 1. Sequences SGHTA (CDR1) and FQGTGA (CDR2) are obtained from the germline V gene.

TCRbeta CDR3 regions were amplified from genomic DNA using the immunoSEQ Assay, a bias-controlled multiplex PCR. In the source study's methods: Within the assay, amplification of reference gene primers was used to estimate how many nucleated cells each sample contained. Sequence reads were collapsed and filtered to measure the absolute abundance of every unique TCRbeta CDR3 rearrangement. For each sample, productive Simpson clonality was calculated by taking the square root of Simpson's diversity index across productive rearrangements. TCRdb mirrors the immuneACCESS table, restricted to in-frame sequences. Some clones are absent from its copies; in checked studies, under half trace to an unresolved V gene, and the reason for the others is unknown. V and J calls and clone size follow that table, whereas D and trimming were derived from the DNA. For this sample there are 300,000 to 400,000 clones; roughly 90% appear just once. The top ten hold 2.6% of the sample.

About this clone itself: Its cognate antigen has yet to be identified. Base qualities are not at hand, and no much larger clone is one base apart.

The receptor's source is a man aged 60-69 years who had recovered from COVID-19. This chain is built from TRBV7-3 and TRBJ2-1; the D gene is perhaps TRBD1, from 5 matching bases. Sequenced: PBMCs or T cells enriched from blood (not recorded which). The sequenced DNA is TGTGCCAGCAGCTTAGCCTCAGGGTTGGATGAGCAGTTCTTC. This translates into CASSLASGLDEQFF.